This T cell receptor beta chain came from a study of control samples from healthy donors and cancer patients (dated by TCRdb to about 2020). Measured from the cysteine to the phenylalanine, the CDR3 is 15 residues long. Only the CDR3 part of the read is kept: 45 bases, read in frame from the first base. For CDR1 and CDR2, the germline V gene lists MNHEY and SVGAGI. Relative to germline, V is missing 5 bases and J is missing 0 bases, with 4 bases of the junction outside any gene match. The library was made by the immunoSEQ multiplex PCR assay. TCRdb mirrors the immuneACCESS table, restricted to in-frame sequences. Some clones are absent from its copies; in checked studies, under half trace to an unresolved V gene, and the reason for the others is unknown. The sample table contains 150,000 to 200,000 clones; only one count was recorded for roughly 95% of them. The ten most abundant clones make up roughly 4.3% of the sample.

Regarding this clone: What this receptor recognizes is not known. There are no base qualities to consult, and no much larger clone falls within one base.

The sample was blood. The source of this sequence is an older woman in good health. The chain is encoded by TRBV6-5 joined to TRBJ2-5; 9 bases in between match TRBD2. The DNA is TGTGCCAGCAGTATTAGCGGGGGCAACCAAGAGACCCAGTACTTC. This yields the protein CASSISGGNQETQYF.